Following are 24 T cell receptor beta chains from one sample sequenced in a study of regulatory T cells in long-lasting Graves disease. Arm-PCR with iRepertoire HTBI primers amplified the CDR3 regions for these TCR beta libraries. TCRdb fed the multiplex PCR reads into MiXCR, producing one record per CDR3 protein. In the table there are around 250,000 distinct CDR3 sequences, approximately 20% of which are singletons. Time point defined: newly diagnosed GD, antithyroid drugs for less than 3 months. With RNA extracted from PBMCs as input, the TCR library was made. These data were also reused for a study on T cells in Graves' hyperthyroidism and ophthalmopathy.

Material: peripheral blood mononuclear cells (PBMCs), obtained at new diagnosis, from a patient treated with antithyroid drugs. The receptors were gathered from a woman between 25 and 40 years old with Graves disease.

This clonotype was observed at least ten times. The CDR3: CSAELDGTYGYTF. Here the CDR3 DNA reads TGCAGTGCCGAGCTGGACGGTACTTATGGCTACACCTTC. The rearrangement joins TRBV20-1 to TRBJ1-2; D ambiguous. Germline assignment: CDR1 DFQATT and CDR2 SNEGSKA (reference sequence). The length of the CDR3 is 13 residues. Trimming took off 6 bases at V and 5 bases at J, with 16 bases between the two ends.

This clonotype was observed many times. J is TRBJ1-2 and V is TRBV28; a weak D match, TRBD1 (6 bases). Deletions cut 6 bases from V and 2 bases from J, with 16 bases between. CDR3 length: 15 residues. CDR1 is MDHEN, CDR2 SYDVKM, per germline. Here the CDR3 DNA reads TGTGCCAGCAGCGAGGCCGGGACAATGAACTATGGCTACACCTTC. Translating gives CASSEAGTMNYGYTF.

Ten or more counts support this clonotype. The gene calls are TRBV12-3 or TRBV12-4 and TRBJ2-7; TRBD2 agrees at 10 bases. With 6 bases clipped from V and 2 bases from J, the junction kept 10 bases outside the gene matches. The CDR3 is 16 residues long. This CDR3 is CASSPSTSGVPYEQYF. CDR3 bases: TGTGCCAGCAGCCCTTCAACTAGCGGGGTACCCTACGAGCAGTACTTC.

The genes are TRBV5-6 and TRBJ1-1; D gene ambiguous. Germline loops: CDR1 SGHDT, CDR2 YYEEEE. CDR3 size: 11 residues. The germline V and J ends were trimmed by 2 bases and 8 bases, with 7 bases remaining between them. The CDR3 protein is CASSFRREAFF. The CDR3, as DNA: TGTGCCAGCAGCTTTCGGAGGGAAGCTTTCTTT.

This clonotype appeared many times. V usage is TRBV20-1 and J usage is TRBJ1-2; D gene uncertain. Between the trimmed V and J ends, which lost 1 base and 2 bases, there was a span of 11 bases. The CDR3 extends over 14 amino acids. Germline CDR1 and CDR2: DFQATT and SNEGSKA (reference sequence). Written as DNA, the CDR3 is TGCAGTGCTAGAGTACAGCGAAGGAACTATGGCTACACCTTC. This sequence encodes CSARVQRRNYGYTF.

This clonotype came up many times. This chain connects TRBV5-4 to TRBJ2-7, with D possibly called TRBD1 or TRBD2 (5 bases each). CDR1 and CDR2 from the germline V gene are SGHNT and YYREEE (reference sequence). The V end lost 6 bases, the J end lost 6 bases, and 22 bases lay between the germline ends. This CDR3 is 15 amino acids long. The CDR3 spells CASTFGWGTAGEQYF. CDR3 sequence (DNA): TGTGCCAGCACCTTTGGATGGGGGACGGCTGGCGAGCAGTACTTC.

The sample holds many counts of this clonotype. The gene calls are TRBV6-5 and TRBJ2-5; a possible D gene is TRBD1 (6 bases). Trimming stripped 2 bases from V and 0 bases from J, with 7 bases between. Germline CDR1 and CDR2: MNHEY and SVGAGI. The CDR3 covers 14 residues. The CDR3 DNA reads TGTGCCAGCAGTTACACAGGGAACCAAGAGACCCAGTACTTC. Encoded protein: CASSYTGNQETQYF.

The rearrangement links TRBV14 to TRBJ1-6, with D unclear. This CDR3 region has 14 residues. V lost 0 bases and J lost 10, with 10 bases in between. Per germline, CDR1 SGHDN and CDR2 FVKESK. DNA for the CDR3: TGTGCCAGCAGCCAAGAACCCGCAGGCTCACCCCTCCACTTT. Its translation is CASSQEPAGSPLHF. The full variable domain, rest sourced from reference TRBV14 and TRBJ1-6, is EAGVTQFPSHSVIEKGQTVTLRCDPISGHDNLYWYRRVMGKEIKFLLHFVKESKQDESGMPNNRFLAERTGGTYSTLKVQPAELEDSGVYFCASSQEPAGSPLHFGNGTRLTVT.

The chain carries TRBV3-1 and TRBJ1-2, with D possibly matching TRBD1 (6 bases). This CDR3 comprises 15 residues. The V and J ends lost 1 base and 5 bases respectively, with 14 bases between them. From germline, CDR1 is LGHDT and CDR2 YNNKEL (reference sequence). The CDR3 bases are TGTGCCAGCAGCCAAGCAGGGGCTACCGGGTATGGCTACACCTTC. It encodes CASSQAGATGYGYTF.

The chain couples TRBV10-3 to TRBJ1-2, with 8 bases identical to TRBD1. This CDR3 comprises 17 residues. V trimming: 3 bases; J trimming: 0 bases; junction bases outside the gene matches: 9. In germline, CDR1 is ENHRY, CDR2 SYGVKD. The DNA of the CDR3 is TGTGCCATCAGTGACCGCCTGGGACAGGATTCTAACTATGGCTACACCTTC. As protein: CAISDRLGQDSNYGYTF.

This clonotype was detected only a few times. The chain links TRBV6-7 to TRBJ2-7, with 12 bases aligning to TRBD1. TRBV6-7 belongs to the ORF category, with a function that is uncertain. Unmatched junction bases numbered 4, after V lost 2 bases and J lost 2 bases. This CDR3 spans 16 amino acids. The CDR3 spells CASSYPGQGATYEQYF. The CDR3 coding sequence is TGTGCCAGCAGTTACCCGGGACAGGGGGCTACCTACGAGCAGTACTTC.

This sequence joins TRBV5-4 and TRBJ1-1; 9 bases map to TRBD1. The ends lost 4 bases at V and 9 bases at J; junction bases unmatched: 13. The CDR3 runs 15 residues. Per the germline V gene, CDR1 is SGHNT and CDR2 is YYREEE (reference sequence). The CDR3 bases are TGTGCCAGCAGCCGTGAGGGGACAGGGATTCTTCAAGCTTTCTTT. Translating gives CASSREGTGILQAFF. Filled out from reference TRBV5-4 and TRBJ1-1, the complete variable domain reads ETGVTQSPTHLIKTRGQQVTLRCSSQSGHNTVSWYQQALGQGPQFIFQYYREEENGRGNFPPRFSGLQFPNYSSELNVNALELDDSALYLCASSREGTGILQAFFGQGTRLTVV.

Concerning this clonotype: A read error is possible here, since a much larger clone lies one base away. The chain has TRBV7-8 and TRBJ2-7; TRBD1 is a possible D gene (6 bases). CDR3 length: 16 amino acids. CDR1 and CDR2 from the germline V gene are SGHVS and FQNEAQ. Trimming took off 2 bases at V and 1 base at J, with 15 bases between the two ends. CDR3 residues: CASSLTRGGESYEQYF. CDR3 in DNA: TGTGCCAGCAGCTTAACACGTGGGGGCGAGTCCTACGAGCAGTACTTC. The variable domain in full, completed from reference TRBV7-8 and TRBJ2-7, reads GAGVSQSPRYKVAKRGQDVALRCDPISGHVSLFWYQQALGQGPEFLTYFQNEAQLDKSGLPSDRFFAERPEGSVSTLKIQRTQQEDSAVYLCASSLTRGGESYEQYFGPGTRLTVT.

This clonotype was counted ten times or more. This chain connects TRBV5-1 to TRBJ1-2; 7 nucleotides match TRBD1. Germline V lookup: CDR1 SGHRS, CDR2 YFSETQ. The CDR3 consists of 14 residues. Trimming at V came to 6 bases and at J to 7 bases, leaving 12 bases not matched to a gene. This CDR3 reads CASTDQQGMGGYTF. For the CDR3, the DNA is TGCGCCAGCACCGATCAACAGGGGATGGGTGGCTACACCTTC.

This clonotype occurred many times. The chain uses TRBV12-5 and TRBJ2-1; D gene uncertain. Germline V lookup: CDR1 LGHNT, CDR2 FRNRAP. CDR3 length: 10 amino acids. Trimming pared 5 bases from V and 7 bases from J, leaving 3 bases between. The chain's CDR3 is CASGHNEQFF. The CDR3 coding sequence is TGTGCTAGTGGTCATAATGAGCAGTTCTTC.

The chain is built from TRBV7-2 and TRBJ2-7; 9 positions match TRBD2. Germline assignment: CDR1 SGHTA and CDR2 FQGNSA. After removal of 9 bases from V and 4 bases from J, the junction contained 10 bases not matched to a gene. This CDR3 is 14 amino acids long. The CDR3 bases are TGTGCCAGTGGGGGAGGACTAGCGTGGTACGAGCAGTACTTC. Amino acid sequence: CASGGGLAWYEQYF.

This clonotype was detected ten times or more. V usage is TRBV27 and J usage is TRBJ1-4, with D possibly matching TRBD1 (5 bases). Trimming removed 3 bases from V and 10 bases from J, with 18 bases in between. CDR3 size: 15 residues. Germline CDR1 MNHEY, CDR2 SMNVEV (reference sequence). CDR3 sequence reads: CASSFYTQGSVKLFF. The DNA for the CDR3 is TGTGCCAGCAGTTTTTATACCCAGGGAAGTGTAAAACTGTTTTTT.

This clonotype has a count of ten or more. This chain connects TRBV6-1 to TRBJ1-1; 9 bases are shared with TRBD1. Germline CDR1 and CDR2: MNHNS and SASEGT. The trim removed 4 bases at V and 3 bases at J, leaving 6 bases unmatched. The CDR3 length is 15 residues. This chain's CDR3 is CASSGRTGVDTEAFF. The CDR3 DNA is TGTGCCAGCAGTGGCCGGACAGGGGTGGACACTGAAGCTTTCTTT.

This clonotype was recorded many times. The genes are TRBV6-5 and TRBJ2-1; a weak D match, TRBD2 (7 bases). CDR1 and CDR2 (germline): MNHEY, SVGAGI. V lost 3 bases, J lost 7 bases, and 22 bases lay in between. This CDR3 has 17 residues. CDR3 DNA: TGTGCCAGCAGTTATTCGCTGTTAGGGGGGGGCTTGAATGAGCAGTTCTTC. Protein sequence: CASSYSLLGGGLNEQFF.

This clonotype has at least ten counts. This chain connects TRBV7-2 to TRBJ1-6, with D maybe TRBD1 (6 bases). V dropped 7 bases and J dropped 4 bases, with 11 bases sitting between them. CDR1 is SGHTA, CDR2 FQGNSA, per germline. The CDR3 spans 14 residues. Here the CDR3 DNA reads TGTGCCAGCATGGGGGGGACATATAATTCACCCCTCCACTTT. Its translation is CASMGGTYNSPLHF.

There are many counts of this clonotype. V gene TRBV13 combines with J gene TRBJ2-1, with 8 positions matching TRBD2. The CDR3 contains 15 residues. Trimming removed 5 bases from V and 7 bases from J; junction bases left unmatched: 10. Germline V gene sequence: CDR1 PRHDT, CDR2 FYEKMQ (reference sequence). This CDR3 is CASSPPAGALNEQFF. As DNA, the CDR3 is TGTGCCAGCAGCCCCCCAGCGGGGGCGTTGAATGAGCAGTTCTTC. The full variable domain, in which reference TRBV13 and TRBJ2-1 provide the parts outside the CDR3, is AAGVIQSPRHLIKEKRETATLKCYPIPRHDTVYWYQQGPGQDPQFLISFYEKMQSDKGSIPDRFSAQQFSDYHSELNMSSLELGDSALYFCASSPPAGALNEQFFGPGTRLTVL.

This clonotype was picked up many times. The chain couples TRBV19 to TRBJ1-5; a weak D match, TRBD1 (5 bases). The length of the CDR3 is 13 residues. Trimming pared 8 bases from V and 7 bases from J, leaving 15 bases between. Germline values: CDR1 LNHDA, CDR2 SQIVND (reference sequence). The CDR3 nucleotides read TGTGCCAGTGAACAGCGCACAGGCCAGCCCCAGCATTTT. Translated: CASEQRTGQPQHF.

The chain carries TRBV20-1 and TRBJ2-7; 11 bases are shared with TRBD2. Looked up from germline, CDR1 is DFQATT and CDR2 is SNEGSKA (reference sequence). V lost 5 bases, J lost 4 bases, and 10 bases stayed unmatched. The CDR3 runs 15 residues. CDR3 residues: CSAEGTSGGAYEQYF. CDR3 bases: TGCAGTGCTGAAGGGACTAGCGGAGGGGCTTACGAGCAGTACTTC.

In this sample, this clonotype turned up many times. This chain links TRBV20-1 with TRBJ2-7, with 10 bases aligning to TRBD1. Germline CDR1 and CDR2: DFQATT and SNEGSKA (reference sequence). The CDR3 has 13 amino acids. The ends lost 6 bases at V and 3 bases at J; junction bases unmatched: 5. In DNA, the CDR3 is TGCAGTGCCAGACAGGGGGCTATCTACGAGCAGTACTTC. Amino acids: CSARQGAIYEQYF.